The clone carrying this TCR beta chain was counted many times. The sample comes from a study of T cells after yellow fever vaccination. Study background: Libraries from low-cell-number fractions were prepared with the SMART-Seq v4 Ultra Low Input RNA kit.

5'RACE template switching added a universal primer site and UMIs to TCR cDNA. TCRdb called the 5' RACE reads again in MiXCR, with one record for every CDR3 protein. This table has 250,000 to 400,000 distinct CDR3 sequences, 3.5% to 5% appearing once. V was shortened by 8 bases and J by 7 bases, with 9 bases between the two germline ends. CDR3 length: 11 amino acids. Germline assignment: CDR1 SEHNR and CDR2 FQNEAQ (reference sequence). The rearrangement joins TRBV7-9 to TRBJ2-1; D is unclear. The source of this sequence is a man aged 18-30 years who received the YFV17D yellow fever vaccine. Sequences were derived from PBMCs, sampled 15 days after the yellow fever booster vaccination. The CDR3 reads CASHRSNEQFF. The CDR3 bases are TGTGCCAGCCATAGGTCGAATGAGCAGTTCTTC.